The entry below describes one T cell receptor beta chain. Its antigen is not known. These data belong to a study of T cell responses to AZD1222 COVID-19 vaccine. The CDR3 length is 13 residues. From germline, CDR1 is MGHRA and CDR2 YSYEKL. V dropped 4 bases and J dropped 1 base, with 6 bases sitting between them. Overall study results and limits: Among vaccine-associated CD4 TCRs, coverage spanned spike, with dominance at 160-218 and 743-854. It should be noted that donors were predominantly white British and more often female, and clonal diversity was possibly underestimated.

Here immunoSEQ multiplex PCR was the method, and the copy in TCRdb shows in-frame clones only, minus some. The sample comprises 70,000 to 95,000 clones, 90% to 95% of which are singletons, and around 10% rests with the top ten. This clonotype was obtained from an adult who received the AZD1222 COVID-19 vaccine. The rearrangement joins TRBV4-1 to TRBJ2-3; D not resolved. Source: peripheral blood, taken 28 days after the second AZD1222 dose. This CDR3 is CASSPPRTDTQYF. CDR3 DNA sequence: TGCGCCAGCAGCCCGCCCCGCACAGATACGCAGTATTTT.